This T cell receptor (beta chain) comes out of a study of cytomegalovirus exposure and HLA in healthy donors. Study findings and constraints: For most TCR beta V segments, an earlier analysis put the productive rate at about 87% or about 30% of the time. Later analysis associated a missense DCLRE1C variant with TCR beta V- and J-gene trimming. Looking again later, the authors saw that most CMV-associated TCR beta chains seemed HLA-restricted.

The primer mix had 60 Vbeta and 13 Jbeta primers. Profiling relied on immunoSEQ multiplex PCR, and the TCRdb table lists in-frame clones only, not all of them. The sample yields about 160,000 clones, approximately 70% seen once. Turning to this clone: Its antigen is still unknown.

Trimming at V came to 0 bases and at J to 0 bases, leaving 6 bases not matched to a gene. The CDR3 has 18 amino acids. Germline-derived CDR1 and CDR2 are SGHNT and YYREEE (reference sequence). The receptor was derived from a man aged 35-49 years in good health and CMV-seropositive. Material: PBMCs. V gene TRBV5-4 combines with J gene TRBJ2-1, with 10 nucleotides matching TRBD2. CDR3 in DNA: TGTGCCAGCAGCTTGGGACTAGCGGGTCTTAGCTCCTACAATGAGCAGTTCTTC. Protein sequence: CASSLGLAGLSSYNEQFF.